One and the same sample provided the 18 T cell receptor beta chains below, sequenced in a study of blood T cell repertoires in COVID-19. Produced via immunoSEQ multiplex PCR; TCRdb's table is partial and in-frame only. In the table there are 130,000 to 150,000 clones, roughly 87% of which are singletons. The sequencing input was peripheral blood. These receptors originate from a woman aged 45-59 years with acute or convalescent COVID-19.

This clone was observed once. The chain employs TRBV3-1 (or the pseudogene TRBV3-2) and TRBJ2-6, with unresolved D. The CDR3 contains 14 residues. Germline V gene sequence: CDR1 LGHDT, CDR2 YNNKEL (reference sequence). Trimming removed 4 bases at V and 0 bases at J, with 4 bases between. The CDR3 here is CASSRASGANVLTF. DNA of the CDR3: TGTGCCAGCAGCCGCGCCTCTGGGGCCAACGTCCTGACTTTC.

This rearrangement joins TRBV19 to TRBJ2-1; a weak D match, TRBD1 (5 bases). Between the trimmed V and J ends, which lost 9 bases and 10 bases, there was a span of 19 bases. Germline CDR1 and CDR2: LNHDA and SQIVND (reference sequence). The CDR3 covers 13 residues. The CDR3 DNA is TGTGCCAGCGGACATCCTTACAATTCGGAGCAGTTCTTC. Protein product: CASGHPYNSEQFF. The variable domain in full, with the rest retrieved from reference TRBV19 and TRBJ2-1, is DGGITQSPKYLFRKEGQNVTLSCEQNLNHDAMYWYRQDPGQGLRLIYYSQIVNDFQKGDIAEGYSVSREKKESFPLTVTSAQKNPTAFYLCASGHPYNSEQFFGPGTRLTVL.

CDR3: CAWSQYPFGDTDTQYF. CDR3 DNA sequence: TGTGCCTGGAGTCAATACCCCTTCGGGGACACAGATACGCAGTATTTT. The J gene is TRBJ2-3, the V gene TRBV30; a weak D match, TRBD2 (5 bases). Per germline, CDR1 GTSNPN and CDR2 SVGIG (reference sequence). CDR3 length: 16 amino acids. Trimming took off 2 bases at V and 2 bases at J, with 17 bases between the two ends.

This chain uses TRBV28 with TRBJ1-2, with D unresolved. Trimming took 6 bases from V and 6 from J, leaving 14 bases between them. This CDR3 is built from 13 residues. The germline V gene has CDR1 MDHEN and CDR2 SYDVKM. CDR3 residues: CASRGWPQDGYTF. CDR3 sequence (DNA): TGTGCCAGCAGGGGCTGGCCCCAAGATGGCTACACCTTC.

This chain links TRBV29-1 with TRBJ2-1; a weak D match, TRBD2 (6 bases). The V gene's germline CDR1 is SQVTM and CDR2 ANQGSEA. This CDR3 comprises 13 residues. The V end was cut by 6 bases, the J end by 7 bases, with 16 bases between. The CDR3 region is CSVGGWGFNEQFF. For the CDR3, the DNA is TGCAGCGTGGGGGGTTGGGGGTTTAATGAGCAGTTCTTC.

The chain couples TRBV2 to TRBJ2-7; the match to TRBD1 covers 7 bases. This CDR3 is built from 13 residues. The germline CDR1 and CDR2 sequences are SNHLY and FYNNEI. V was clipped by 5 bases and J by 5 bases; unmatched bases: 6. The CDR3 protein is CASSTSRGNEQYF. DNA for the CDR3: TGTGCCAGCAGTACATCCAGGGGGAACGAGCAGTACTTC.

The rearrangement links TRBV18 to TRBJ1-1; 7 bases line up with TRBD1. The CDR3 spans 14 residues. With V trimmed by 3 bases and J by 1 base, 2 bases remained unmatched. Germline V CDR1 and CDR2: KGHSH, LQKENI. The CDR3 region is CASSPSGGNTEAFF. In DNA, the CDR3 is TGTGCCAGCTCACCTTCAGGGGGGAACACTGAAGCTTTCTTT.

The genes are TRBV19 and TRBJ2-2, with 11 bases identical to TRBD2. CDR1 is LNHDA and CDR2 is SQIVND in the germline V gene (reference sequence). V lost 5 bases and J lost 6; bases outside the gene matches: 14. The CDR3 runs to 18 residues. The CDR3 reads CASSLLAGEAPHPGELFF. CDR3 sequence (DNA): TGTGCCAGTAGTTTACTAGCGGGAGAAGCCCCGCACCCCGGGGAGCTGTTTTTT. The full variable domain, completed using reference TRBV19 and TRBJ2-2, is DGGITQSPKYLFRKEGQNVTLSCEQNLNHDAMYWYRQDPGQGLRLIYYSQIVNDFQKGDIAEGYSVSREKKESFPLTVTSAQKNPTAFYLCASSLLAGEAPHPGELFFGEGSRLTVL.

The gene calls are TRBV6-5 and TRBJ2-1, with TRBD2 identical over 13 bases. The CDR3 loop spans 15 amino acids. The V gene's germline CDR1 is MNHEY and CDR2 SVGAGI. V was clipped by 4 bases and J by 6 bases; unmatched bases: 3. CDR3 region: CASSWTSGSSNEQFF. CDR3 nucleotides: TGTGCCAGCAGTTGGACTAGCGGGAGCTCCAATGAGCAGTTCTTC.

The V call is TRBV11-3, the J call TRBJ1-2, with TRBD1 matching 7 bases. This CDR3 is 13 amino acids long. Trimming removed 3 bases from V and 4 bases from J; junction bases left unmatched: 2. From germline, CDR1 is SGHNT and CDR2 YENEEA. The CDR3 region has the DNA TGTGCCAGCAGCTTTCAGGGGGGCTATGGCTACACCTTC. Amino acids: CASSFQGGYGYTF.

The chain links TRBV19 to TRBJ1-2, with TRBD1 matching over 9 bases. Germline V lookup: CDR1 LNHDA, CDR2 SQIVND (reference sequence). Trimming took 9 bases from V and 8 from J; bases not matched to a gene: 4. The CDR3 extends over 11 amino acids. The CDR3 loop reads CASTGGGGYTF. The CDR3 DNA sequence: TGTGCCAGCACAGGGGGCGGGGGCTACACCTTC.

V is TRBV18 and J is TRBJ2-3; 7 bases fit TRBD1. This CDR3 has 16 residues. Germline lookup yields CDR1 KGHSH and CDR2 LQKENI. V lost 0 bases to trimming and J lost 0 bases; unmatched junction nucleotides: 3. The CDR3: CASSPPGQESTDTQYF. The CDR3 DNA reads TGTGCCAGCTCACCACCAGGACAGGAGAGCACAGATACGCAGTATTTT. Full variable domain (outside the CDR3, taken from reference TRBV18 and TRBJ2-3): NAGVMQNPRHLVRRRGQEARLRCSPMKGHSHVYWYRQLPEEGLKFMVYLQKENIIDESGMPKERFSAEFPKEGPSILRIQQVVRGDSAAYFCASSPPGQESTDTQYFGPGTRLTVL.

This sequence joins TRBV11-2 and TRBJ2-2; 7 nucleotides agree with TRBD1. This CDR3 is built from 17 residues. The germline gives CDR1 SGHAT, CDR2 FQNNGV. J gave up 0 bases and V 6 bases, and 10 bases lay outside the gene matches. The CDR3 sequence is CASRTWGQKANTGELFF. In DNA, the CDR3 is TGTGCCAGCAGGACGTGGGGACAGAAAGCGAACACCGGGGAGCTGTTTTTT.

The chain uses TRBV10-1 and TRBJ1-2, with D possibly matching TRBD1 (6 bases). V was pared by 5 bases and J by 4 bases, with 11 bases between. The germline CDR1 and CDR2 sequences are WNHNN and SYGVQD (reference sequence). This CDR3 is built from 13 residues. For the CDR3, the DNA is TGCGCCAGCAGTCCCGGACAGTTCTATGGCTACACCTTC. Protein: CASSPGQFYGYTF.

The chain combines TRBV27 with TRBJ1-2, with 7 bases aligning to TRBD1. With V trimmed by 5 bases and J by 6 bases, 15 bases remained unmatched. CDR3 length: 16 residues. Germline CDR1 is MNHEY and CDR2 is SMNVEV (reference sequence). The CDR3 loop reads CASSKTPGQLFHGYTF. In DNA form, the CDR3 reads TGTGCCAGCAGTAAAACACCGGGACAGCTTTTTCATGGCTACACCTTC.

This clone was detected only once. The gene calls are TRBV7-3 and TRBJ2-3, with a possible D match to TRBD1 (5 bases). The CDR3 runs to 12 residues. The germline CDR1 and CDR2 sequences are SGHTA and FQGTGA. Trimming removed 5 bases from V and 3 bases from J, with 6 bases in between. Here the CDR3 reads CASSQGTDTQYF. The CDR3 region has the DNA TGTGCCAGCAGCCAGGGAACAGATACGCAGTATTTT.

The V call is TRBV18, the J call TRBJ1-1; D is uncertain. Germline V CDR1 and CDR2: KGHSH, LQKENI. Trimming pared 4 bases from V and 3 bases from J, leaving 9 bases between. CDR3 length: 13 amino acids. The CDR3 coding sequence is TGTGCCAGCTCACTTGACCTAGACACTGAAGCTTTCTTT. This sequence encodes CASSLDLDTEAFF.

In regard to this clone: A read error may produce the germline difference seen at one junction end. This chain uses TRBV11-3 with TRBJ2-1; TRBD2 matches at 8 bases. Germline CDR1 is SGHNT and CDR2 is YENEEA. CDR3 length equals 14 residues. CDR3 amino acids: CASSYREGYHEQFF. The CDR3 DNA follows: TGTGCCAGCAGCTACCGGGAGGGCTACCATGAGCAGTTCTTC.